This T cell receptor (beta chain) came from a study of early T cells in non-severe SARS-CoV-2 infection (dated by TCRdb to 2020 to 2023). Background for the entire study: Because TCR sequencing was done on bulk RNA from unsorted whole blood, the alpha and beta chains could not be paired. What the study reported, not specific to this receptor: VDJdb matching was skewed toward anti-spike CD8 responses, so virus-specific expansions were likely underestimated and private and CD4 specificities were missed.

This clonotype occurred a few times. Its target antigen remains unknown. Within one base of it there is no much larger clone, and no base qualities were kept. Sequences SGHRS (CDR1) and YFSETQ (CDR2) are obtained from the germline V gene. Trimming costs V 1 base and J 0 bases, and their ends lie 23 bases apart. The CDR3 measures 20 amino acids from cysteine to phenylalanine. The sequence is cut down to CDR3 DNA, 60 bases in frame from base 1. The library was built by means of 5' RACE. The sequencer was a NextSeq 500. The TCR library protocol attached unique molecular identifiers to individual cDNA molecules to correct for sequencing error and PCR bias. Both TCR alpha and beta chains were sequenced, and tight co-correlation was observed between alpha and beta sequence abundances in each sample. The published analysis was carried out like this. Decombinator V4 was used to perform V gene, J gene and CDR3 annotation of TCR sequences. TCRs were defined as expanded if a significant change between any two time points was detected under a Poisson model with p below 0.0001. TCR abundances were normalised to the total number of TCRs sequenced per sample and expressed as counts per million. MAIT TCRs were defined by TRAV1-2 paired with TRAJ12, TRAJ20 or TRAJ33, and iNKT TCRs by TRAV10 paired with TRAJ18. A search of VDJdb, accessed on 1 November 2021, was run for TCRs annotated to CMV, EBV and SARS-CoV-2, with TCRs annotated for multiple antigens excluded. The raw public reads went through TCRdb reprocessing: fastp at Q25, MiXCR clone calling, in-frame beta chains kept. For every CDR3 protein sequence, its rows merge into one entry that carries the most common genes and DNA. The V and J calls reflect TCRdb's pipeline rather than the authors' work. The sample includes approximately 71,000 distinct CDR3 sequences, with 9.5% to 13% observed a single time. Roughly 6% of the sample is in the top ten clones.

Set within a cohort of healthcare workers in London, UK, this nested case-control study involved weekly PCR testing of nasopharyngeal swabs along with blood sampling. Healthcare workers were recruited between 23 and 31 March 2020, during the week of the UK lockdown, and were followed weekly for up to roughly 15 weeks. The receptor chain draws on TRBV5-1 and TRBJ2-1, with the D assignment possibly TRBD1 or TRBD2, given 5 matching bases for each. The clonotype was recovered from an adult who was a healthcare worker with PCR-confirmed SARS-CoV-2 infection or an uninfected control (not recorded which). Source material: whole blood. The DNA reads TGCGCCAGCAGCTTGACCCGGGGACGAACTTCCCCGCGCTCCTACAATGAGCAGTTCTTC. Translation gives CASSLTRGRTSPRSYNEQFF. When the CDR3 is completed using the reference TRBV5-1 and TRBJ2-1 genes on either side, the full variable domain is KAGVTQTPRYLIKTRGQQVTLSCSPISGHRSVSWYQQTPGQGLQFLFEYFSETQRNKGNFPGRFSGRQFSNSRSEMNVSTLELGDSALYLCASSLTRGRTSPRSYNEQFFGPGTRLTVL.